This T cell receptor (beta chain) originates from a study of T cells after yellow fever vaccination. V dropped 3 bases and J dropped 0 bases, with 18 bases sitting between them. CDR3 size: 18 residues. From the 5' RACE reads, TCRdb called clonotypes with MiXCR, one entry per CDR3 protein. The sample gives more than 110,000 distinct CDR3 sequences, more than 6.5% of which show up once; more than 0.6% is in the top ten. This clonotype was recorded at least ten times. The sample was CD4+ T cells sorted from PBMCs, taken 10 days after the yellow fever booster vaccination. The sequence was collected from a man aged 25-45 years who received the YFV17D yellow fever vaccine. The genes are TRBV12-3 or TRBV12-4 and TRBJ2-4; tentatively, D is TRBD1 or TRBD2 (6 bases each). The chain's CDR3 is CASSFEVGAGKAKNIQYF. The CDR3 nucleotides read TGTGCCAGCAGTTTCGAGGTGGGGGCGGGGAAAGCCAAAAACATTCAGTACTTC.